The 21 T cell receptor beta chains presented below share a single source sample, sequenced in a study of cytomegalovirus exposure and HLA in healthy donors. Method: immunoSEQ multiplex PCR; TCRdb's copy keeps in-frame clones and lacks some. The sample includes about 360,000 clones, around 86% seen only once; the top ten take roughly 0.83%. The sample comprised PBMCs. These receptors were obtained from a woman younger than 30 in good health and CMV-seronegative.

This clone was detected only once. V usage is TRBV2 and J usage is TRBJ2-7; 8 positions agree with TRBD1. The trim removed 7 bases at V and 3 bases at J, leaving 17 bases unmatched. The CDR3 covers 17 residues. Germline V gene sequence: CDR1 SNHLY, CDR2 FYNNEI. CDR3 sequence reads: CASTSRTGSVSFYEQYF. The DNA for the CDR3 is TGTGCCAGCACATCTAGGACAGGGAGCGTCTCCTTCTACGAGCAGTACTTC.

This chain links TRBV11-2 with TRBJ2-2; D not certain. Germline CDR1 and CDR2: SGHAT and FQNNGV. The CDR3 length is 15 residues. Trimming cost V 4 bases and J 0 bases, with 9 bases left between them. This CDR3 is CASSSRFPNTGELFF. CDR3 nucleotide sequence: TGTGCCAGCAGCTCCAGGTTCCCGAACACCGGGGAGCTGTTTTTT. Drawing the rest from reference TRBV11-2 and TRBJ2-2, the complete variable domain is EAGVAQSPRYKIIEKRQSVAFWCNPISGHATLYWYQQILGQGPKLLIQFQNNGVVDDSQLPKDRFSAERLKGVDSTLKIQPAKLEDSAVYLCASSSRFPNTGELFFGEGSRLTVL.

The chain carries TRBV5-1 and TRBJ2-5, with TRBD2 as a possible D gene (5 bases). The germline V and J ends were trimmed by 4 bases and 2 bases, with 12 bases remaining between them. Germline loops: CDR1 SGHRS, CDR2 YFSETQ. This CDR3 is built from 14 residues. The CDR3, as DNA: TGCGCCAGCAGCATGCCCGGGGTTCAAGAGACCCAGTACTTC. It codes for CASSMPGVQETQYF. Complete variable domain (other parts from reference TRBV5-1 and TRBJ2-5): KAGVTQTPRYLIKTRGQQVTLSCSPISGHRSVSWYQQTPGQGLQFLFEYFSETQRNKGNFPGRFSGRQFSNSRSEMNVSTLELGDSALYLCASSMPGVQETQYFGPGTRLLVL.

This chain connects TRBV29-1 to TRBJ2-1; the D is unclear. The V gene lost 4 bases and the J gene lost 10 bases, with 11 bases spanning the gap. Germline CDR1 and CDR2: SQVTM and ANQGSEA. The CDR3 consists of 11 residues. CDR3 nucleotide sequence: TGCAGCGTTGGATTACCCCGGGAGCAGTTCTTC. It codes for CSVGLPREQFF.

This clone has a single count. The V and J genes are TRBV5-4 and TRBJ1-6; D is unresolved. Trimming left V 4 bases short and J 6 bases short, with 17 bases between. Germline CDR1 is SGHNT and CDR2 is YYREEE (reference sequence). The CDR3 extends over 16 amino acids. CDR3 in amino acids: CASSLIPGITNSPLHF. The CDR3 nucleotides read TGTGCCAGCAGCCTTATCCCCGGGATCACTAATTCACCCCTCCACTTT.

This rearrangement joins TRBV7-9 to TRBJ2-1; 9 bases are a match to TRBD2. V was pared by 2 bases and J by 8 bases, with 4 bases of the junction left unmatched. The V gene's germline CDR1 is SEHNR and CDR2 FQNEAQ (reference sequence). The CDR3 covers 14 residues. The CDR3 DNA follows: TGTGCCAGCAGCTTACTGCGGGGGGGCTATGAGCAGTTCTTC. Translated: CASSLLRGGYEQFF.

With regard to this clone: In the same sample, other DNA sequences code for this CDR3. The chain recombines TRBV2 with TRBJ1-2; 7 bases agree with TRBD1. The CDR3 runs to 14 residues. V lost 1 base, J lost 3 bases, and 2 bases stayed unmatched. From germline, CDR1 is SNHLY and CDR2 FYNNEI. The CDR3 loop is CASSEVTGDYGYTF. The CDR3 DNA sequence: TGTGCCAGCAGTGAAGTTACAGGGGACTATGGCTACACCTTC. The variable domain in full, with the rest retrieved from reference TRBV2 and TRBJ1-2, is EPEVTQTPSHQVTQMGQEVILRCVPISNHLYFYWYRQILGQKVEFLVSFYNNEISEKSEIFDDQFSVERPDGSNFTLKIRSTKLEDSAMYFCASSEVTGDYGYTFGSGTRLTVV.

The V and J genes are TRBV23-1 and TRBJ2-2; 8 bases fit TRBD1. TRBV23-1 is an ORF for which the function is uncertain. With V trimmed by 1 base and J by 2 bases, 6 bases remained unmatched. The CDR3 sequence is 17 residues long. DNA for the CDR3: TGCGCCAGCAGTCAATGGCGACAGGGGTGCAACACCGGGGAGCTGTTTTTT. The encoded protein is CASSQWRQGCNTGELFF.

The chain uses TRBV5-7 and TRBJ1-5; D may be TRBD1 (5 bases). TRBV5-7 is an open reading frame whose function is uncertain. This CDR3 spans 15 amino acids. The V end lost 0 bases, the J end lost 7 bases, and 14 bases lay between the germline ends. The CDR3 nucleotides are TGTGCCAGCAGCTTGGCGGTGGGGGGGGAACAGCCCCAGCATTTT. Its protein is CASSLAVGGEQPQHF.

V is TRBV6-6 and J is TRBJ2-5; 9 positions agree with TRBD2. V shed 6 bases, J shed 2 bases, and the junction held 7 bases outside the gene matches. This CDR3 contains 15 residues. Germline CDR1 and CDR2: MNHNY and SVGAGI (reference sequence). CDR3 in amino acids: CASSYSGGTQETQYF. For the CDR3, the DNA is TGTGCCAGCAGCTATAGCGGGGGCACTCAAGAGACCCAGTACTTC.

The chain uses TRBV6-4 and TRBJ2-3, with 7 bases identical to TRBD1. The ends lost 6 bases at V and 6 bases at J; junction bases unmatched: 9. CDR3 size: 14 residues. Germline V lookup: CDR1 MRHNA, CDR2 SNTAGT. The DNA for the CDR3 is TGTGCCAGCAGCCCCGCACAGGGGTCCGATACGCAGTATTTT. It is translated as CASSPAQGSDTQYF.

This sequence joins TRBV5-5 and TRBJ1-2; tentative D call: TRBD1 (6 bases). CDR3 length: 15 residues. Per germline, CDR1 SGHKS and CDR2 YYEKEE (reference sequence). V dropped 4 bases and J dropped 3 bases, with 16 bases sitting between them. CDR3 sequence reads: CASSPEDRTYYGYTF. CDR3 bases: TGTGCCAGCAGCCCCGAAGACAGGACTTACTATGGCTACACCTTC.

The chain combines TRBV27 with TRBJ2-7; TRBD1 matches 8 bases. The CDR3 contains 15 residues. Germline V gene data show CDR1 as MNHEY and CDR2 as SMNVEV (reference sequence). With 5 bases clipped from V and 2 bases from J, the junction kept 8 bases outside the gene matches. The CDR3 is CASSLTGGRAYEQYF. In DNA, the CDR3 is TGTGCCAGCAGTCTTACAGGGGGTCGAGCCTACGAGCAGTACTTC.

The chain uses TRBV6-5 and TRBJ1-6; 9 bases line up with TRBD1. Germline CDR1 and CDR2: MNHEY and SVGAGI. The CDR3 is 15 amino acids. With 0 bases clipped from V and 7 bases from J, the junction kept 1 base outside the gene matches. In DNA, the CDR3 is TGTGCCAGCAGTTACTCTGGGACAGGGAATTCACCCCTCCACTTT. Its protein is CASSYSGTGNSPLHF.

This chain links TRBV28 with TRBJ2-1, with D tentatively TRBD2 (6 bases). There are 15 residues in the CDR3. Deletions cut 4 bases from V and 6 bases from J, with 16 bases between. The germline V gene has CDR1 MDHEN and CDR2 SYDVKM. The CDR3 loop reads CASSSMGLNLNEQFF. CDR3 DNA sequence: TGTGCCAGCAGTTCCATGGGACTGAACCTCAATGAGCAGTTCTTC.

This chain joins TRBV28 and TRBJ1-1, with D possibly matching TRBD1 (6 bases). The germline V gene has CDR1 MDHEN and CDR2 SYDVKM. The CDR3 contains 14 residues. V was cut by 3 bases and J by 5 bases, with 13 bases left in between. The CDR3 nucleotides are TGTGCCAGCAGTTTCGGGGGGGCCGAGACTGAAGCTTTCTTT. As protein: CASSFGGAETEAFF. Together with reference TRBV28 and TRBJ1-1, the CDR3 gives the full variable domain: DVKVTQSSRYLVKRTGEKVFLECVQDMDHENMFWYRQDPGLGLRLIYFSYDVKMKEKGDIPEGYSVSREKKERFSLILESASTNQTSMYLCASSFGGAETEAFFGQGTRLTVV.

As DNA, the CDR3 is TGTGCCAGCAGCCCCAGGCTAGCGGGAGAACGGTGGGATACGCAGTATTTT. It specifies CASSPRLAGERWDTQYF. The chain has TRBV7-9 and TRBJ2-3; 10 bases match TRBD2. J gave up 6 bases and V 5 bases, and 14 bases lay outside the gene matches. This CDR3 is built from 17 residues. Germline assignment: CDR1 SEHNR and CDR2 FQNEAQ (reference sequence).

The rearrangement uses TRBV4-2 and TRBJ2-1, with D unresolved. Germline CDR1 reads LGHNA; CDR2 reads YNFKEQ. The CDR3 totals 15 residues. Trimming removed 0 bases at V and 1 base at J, with 7 bases between. The CDR3 DNA is TGTGCCAGCAGCCAAGATCTTAGTTCCTACAATGAGCAGTTCTTC. This codes for CASSQDLSSYNEQFF.

This chain uses TRBV14 with TRBJ2-1, with 8 bases that match TRBD2. Germline lookup yields CDR1 SGHDN and CDR2 FVKESK. This CDR3 spans 12 amino acids. The V and J ends lost 4 bases and 12 bases, in that order; junction bases with no gene match: 5. The CDR3: CASSLVSGTQFF. CDR3 DNA: TGTGCCAGCAGCCTTGTTAGCGGGACGCAGTTCTTC. The entire variable domain, with the rest obtained from reference TRBV14 and TRBJ2-1, is as follows: EAGVTQFPSHSVIEKGQTVTLRCDPISGHDNLYWYRRVMGKEIKFLLHFVKESKQDESGMPNNRFLAERTGGTYSTLKVQPAELEDSGVYFCASSLVSGTQFFGPGTRLTVL.

The rearrangement links TRBV28 to TRBJ1-3; D perhaps matches TRBD1 (5 bases). The CDR3 loop spans 16 amino acids. The germline V and J ends were trimmed by 0 bases and 0 bases, with 9 bases remaining between them. Germline assignment: CDR1 MDHEN and CDR2 SYDVKM. The CDR3 nucleotides are TGTGCCAGCAGTTTATGGGGGGGAGACTCTGGAAACACCATATATTTT. Translated: CASSLWGGDSGNTIYF.

The chain is built from TRBV6-6 and TRBJ2-7; 8 bases are shared with TRBD1. J lost 5 bases, V lost 7 bases, and 10 bases had no gene match. CDR3 size: 14 residues. The germline CDR1 and CDR2 sequences are MNHNY and SVGAGI (reference sequence). CDR3 sequence: CASTGQTGAHEQYF. As DNA, the CDR3 is TGTGCCAGCACCGGTCAGACAGGGGCCCACGAGCAGTACTTC.